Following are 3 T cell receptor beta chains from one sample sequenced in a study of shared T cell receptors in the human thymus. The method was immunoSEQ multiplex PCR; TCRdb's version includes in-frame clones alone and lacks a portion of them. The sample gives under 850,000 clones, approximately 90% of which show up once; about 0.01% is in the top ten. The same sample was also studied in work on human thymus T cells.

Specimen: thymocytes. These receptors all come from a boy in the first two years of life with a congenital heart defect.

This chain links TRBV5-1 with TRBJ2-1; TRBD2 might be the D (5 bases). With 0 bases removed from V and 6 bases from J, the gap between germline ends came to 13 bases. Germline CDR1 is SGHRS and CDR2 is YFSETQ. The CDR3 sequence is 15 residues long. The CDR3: CASSLVTGIFNEQFF. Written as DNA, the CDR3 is TGCGCCAGCAGCTTGGTAACGGGAATATTCAATGAGCAGTTCTTC.

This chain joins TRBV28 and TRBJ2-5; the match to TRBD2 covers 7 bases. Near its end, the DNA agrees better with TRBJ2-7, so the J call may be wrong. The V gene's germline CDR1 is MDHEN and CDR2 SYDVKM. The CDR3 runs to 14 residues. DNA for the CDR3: TGTGCCAGCAGTCTCCCCGGGGGGAGCTACGAGCAGTACTTC. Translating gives CASSLPGGSYEQYF.

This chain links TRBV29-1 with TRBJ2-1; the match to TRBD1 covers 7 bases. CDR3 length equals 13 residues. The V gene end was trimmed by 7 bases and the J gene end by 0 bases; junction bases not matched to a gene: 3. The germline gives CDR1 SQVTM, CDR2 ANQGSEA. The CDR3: CSAGQSSYNEQFF. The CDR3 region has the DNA TGCAGCGCGGGACAGAGCTCCTACAATGAGCAGTTCTTC.